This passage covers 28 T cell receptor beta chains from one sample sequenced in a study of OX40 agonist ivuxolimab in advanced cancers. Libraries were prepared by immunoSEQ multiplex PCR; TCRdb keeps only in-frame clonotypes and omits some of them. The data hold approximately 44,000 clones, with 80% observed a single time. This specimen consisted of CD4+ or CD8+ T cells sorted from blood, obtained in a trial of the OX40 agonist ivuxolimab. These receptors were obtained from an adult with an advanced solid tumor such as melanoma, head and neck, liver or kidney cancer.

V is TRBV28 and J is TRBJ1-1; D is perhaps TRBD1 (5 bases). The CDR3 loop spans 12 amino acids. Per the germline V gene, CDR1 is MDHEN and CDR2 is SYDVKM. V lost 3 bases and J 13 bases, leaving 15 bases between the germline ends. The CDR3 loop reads CASSLGRYGVFF. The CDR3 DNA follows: TGTGCCAGCAGTTTGGGGCGGTACGGTGTTTTCTTT.

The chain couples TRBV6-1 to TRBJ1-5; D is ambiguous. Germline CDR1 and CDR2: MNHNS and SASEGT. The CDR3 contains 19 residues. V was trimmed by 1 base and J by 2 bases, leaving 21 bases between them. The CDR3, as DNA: TGTGCCAGCAGTGAAGAGGAAACGGGATGGGTCGGGCGCAATCAGCCCCAGCATTTT. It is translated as CASSEEETGWVGRNQPQHF.

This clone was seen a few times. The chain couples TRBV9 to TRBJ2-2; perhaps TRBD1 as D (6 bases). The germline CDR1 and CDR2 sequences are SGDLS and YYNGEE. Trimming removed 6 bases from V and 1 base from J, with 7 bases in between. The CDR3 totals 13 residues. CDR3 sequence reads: CASTRGNTGELFF. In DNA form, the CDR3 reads TGTGCCAGCACCAGGGGGAACACCGGGGAGCTGTTTTTT.

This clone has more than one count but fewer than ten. The CDR3 here is CASSFAGAGSYEQYF. DNA of the CDR3: TGTGCCAGCAGTTTCGCTGGAGCGGGAAGCTACGAGCAGTACTTC. The V and J genes are TRBV28 and TRBJ2-7; TRBD2 aligns across 7 bases. The length of the CDR3 is 15 residues. The ends lost 3 bases at V and 3 bases at J; junction bases unmatched: 8. Germline-derived CDR1 and CDR2 are MDHEN and SYDVKM.

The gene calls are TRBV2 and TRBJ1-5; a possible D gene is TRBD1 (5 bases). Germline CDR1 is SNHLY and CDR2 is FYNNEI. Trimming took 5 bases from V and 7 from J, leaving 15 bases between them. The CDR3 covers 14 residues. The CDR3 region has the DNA TGTGCCAGCAGTAAACCGGGACCAGAGCAGCCCCAGCATTTT. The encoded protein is CASSKPGPEQPQHF.

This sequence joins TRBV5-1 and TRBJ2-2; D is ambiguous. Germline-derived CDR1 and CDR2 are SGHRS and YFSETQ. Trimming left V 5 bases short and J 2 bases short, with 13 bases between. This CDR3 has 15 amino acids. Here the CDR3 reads CASSLNPTNTGELFF. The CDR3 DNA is TGCGCCAGCAGTTTGAATCCAACCAACACCGGGGAGCTGTTTTTT.

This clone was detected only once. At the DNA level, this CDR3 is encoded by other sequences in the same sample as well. The CDR3 DNA reads as TGCAGTGCTAGGGGTTACACTGAAGCTTTCTTT. Translated, it gives CSARGYTEAFF. The chain joins TRBV20-1 to TRBJ1-1; no firm D call. Germline CDR1 is DFQATT and CDR2 is SNEGSKA (reference sequence). The V end was cut by 3 bases, the J end by 3 bases, with 5 bases between. The CDR3 has 11 residues.

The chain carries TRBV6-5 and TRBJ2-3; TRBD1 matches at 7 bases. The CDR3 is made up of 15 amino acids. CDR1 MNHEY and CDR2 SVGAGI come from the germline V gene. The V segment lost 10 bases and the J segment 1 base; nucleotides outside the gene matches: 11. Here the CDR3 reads CATKRDSGGTDTQYF. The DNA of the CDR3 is TGTGCCACTAAGAGGGACAGTGGGGGCACAGATACGCAGTATTTT.

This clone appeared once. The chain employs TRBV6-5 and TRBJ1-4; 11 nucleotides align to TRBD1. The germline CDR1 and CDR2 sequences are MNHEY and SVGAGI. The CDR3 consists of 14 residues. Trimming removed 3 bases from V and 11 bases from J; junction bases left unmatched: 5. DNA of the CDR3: TGTGCCAGCAGTTATGACGGGACAGGGGGTAAACTGTTTTTT. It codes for CASSYDGTGGKLFF.

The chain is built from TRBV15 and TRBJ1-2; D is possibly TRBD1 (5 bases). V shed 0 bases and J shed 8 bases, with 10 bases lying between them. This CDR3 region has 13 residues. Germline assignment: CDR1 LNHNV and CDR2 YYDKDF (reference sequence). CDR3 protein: CATSRDGGSGYTF. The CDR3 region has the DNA TGTGCCACCAGCAGAGACGGGGGATCGGGCTACACCTTC.

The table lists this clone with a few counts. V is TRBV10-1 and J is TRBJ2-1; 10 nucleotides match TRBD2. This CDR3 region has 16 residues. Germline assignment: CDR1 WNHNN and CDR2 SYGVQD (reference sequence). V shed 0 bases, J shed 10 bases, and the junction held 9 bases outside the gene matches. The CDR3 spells CASSESWSGRAGEQFF. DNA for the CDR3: TGCGCCAGCAGTGAGTCTTGGAGCGGGAGGGCCGGGGAGCAGTTCTTC.

CDR3: CASSRLGTETYEQYF. The DNA for the CDR3 is TGTGCCAGCAGCAGGCTGGGGACAGAGACTTACGAGCAGTACTTC. This chain links TRBV7-6 with TRBJ2-7; TRBD1 aligns across 7 bases. CDR1 is SGHVS and CDR2 is FNYEAQ in the germline V gene. The CDR3 is made up of 15 amino acids. V was clipped by 5 bases and J by 4 bases; unmatched bases: 11. Full variable domain (rest looked up from reference TRBV7-6 and TRBJ2-7): GAGVSQSPRYKVTKRGQDVALRCDPISGHVSLYWYRQALGQGPEFLTYFNYEAQQDKSGLPNDRFSAERPEGSISTLTIQRTEQRDSAMYRCASSRLGTETYEQYFGPGTRLTVT.

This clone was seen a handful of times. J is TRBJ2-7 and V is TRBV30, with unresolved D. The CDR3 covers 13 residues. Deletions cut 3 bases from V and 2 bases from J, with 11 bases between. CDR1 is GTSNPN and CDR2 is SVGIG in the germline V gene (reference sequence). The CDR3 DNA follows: TGTGCCTGGAGAGCTAAGGGAACCTACGAGCAGTACTTC. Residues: CAWRAKGTYEQYF.

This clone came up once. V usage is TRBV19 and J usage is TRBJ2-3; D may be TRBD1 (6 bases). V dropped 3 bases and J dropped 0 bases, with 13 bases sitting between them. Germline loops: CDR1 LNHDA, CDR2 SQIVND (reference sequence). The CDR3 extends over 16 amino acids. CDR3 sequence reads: CASSIDHRVSTDTQYF. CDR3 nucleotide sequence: TGTGCCAGTAGTATCGACCACAGGGTCAGCACAGATACGCAGTATTTT.

In DNA, the CDR3 is TGCGCCAGCAGAGGTTACGGGAGGGCCGGAGGAGATACGCAGTATTTT. This encodes CASRGYGRAGGDTQYF. The chain joins TRBV5-1 to TRBJ2-3; the match to TRBD2 covers 8 bases. J was trimmed by 5 bases and V by 5 bases; bases with no gene match: 13. Germline V lookup: CDR1 SGHRS, CDR2 YFSETQ. This CDR3 region has 16 residues.

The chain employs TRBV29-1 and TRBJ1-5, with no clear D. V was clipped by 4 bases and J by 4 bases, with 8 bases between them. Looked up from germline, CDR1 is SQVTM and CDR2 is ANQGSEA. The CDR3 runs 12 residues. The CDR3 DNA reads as TGCAGCGTTGGTTGGGGTAATCAGCCCCAGCATTTT. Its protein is CSVGWGNQPQHF.

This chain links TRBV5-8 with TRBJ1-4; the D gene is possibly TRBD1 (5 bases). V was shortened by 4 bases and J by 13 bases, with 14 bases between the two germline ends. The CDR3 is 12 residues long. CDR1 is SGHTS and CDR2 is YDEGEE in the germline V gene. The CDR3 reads CASSPWGGILFF. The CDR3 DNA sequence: TGTGCCAGCAGCCCCTGGGGGGGAATACTGTTTTTT.

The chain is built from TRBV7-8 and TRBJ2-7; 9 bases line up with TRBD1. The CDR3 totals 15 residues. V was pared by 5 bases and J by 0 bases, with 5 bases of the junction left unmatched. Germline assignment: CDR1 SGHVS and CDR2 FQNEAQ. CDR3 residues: CASSARDRASYEQYF. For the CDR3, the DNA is TGTGCCAGCAGCGCGCGGGACAGGGCCTCCTACGAGCAGTACTTC.

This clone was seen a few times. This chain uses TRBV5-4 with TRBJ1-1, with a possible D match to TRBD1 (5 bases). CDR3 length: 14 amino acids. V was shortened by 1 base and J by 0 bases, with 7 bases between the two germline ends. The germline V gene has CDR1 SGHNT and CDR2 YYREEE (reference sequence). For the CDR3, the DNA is TGTGCCAGCAGCTTGAAGGGGATGAACACTGAAGCTTTCTTT. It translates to CASSLKGMNTEAFF.

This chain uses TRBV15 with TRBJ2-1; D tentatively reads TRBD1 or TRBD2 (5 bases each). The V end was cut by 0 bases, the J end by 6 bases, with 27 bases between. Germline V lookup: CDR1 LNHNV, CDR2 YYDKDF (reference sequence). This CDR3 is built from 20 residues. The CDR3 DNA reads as TGTGCCACCAGCAGAGAGGATGGCTTTACGGGACCACTATCCGCCAATGAGCAGTTCTTC. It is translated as CATSREDGFTGPLSANEQFF.

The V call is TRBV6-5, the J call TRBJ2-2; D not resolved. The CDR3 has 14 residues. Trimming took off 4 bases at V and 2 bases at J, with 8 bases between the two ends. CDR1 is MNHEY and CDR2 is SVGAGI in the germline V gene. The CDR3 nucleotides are TGTGCCAGCAGTTCCGGGCCTAACACCGGGGAGCTGTTTTTT. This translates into CASSSGPNTGELFF.

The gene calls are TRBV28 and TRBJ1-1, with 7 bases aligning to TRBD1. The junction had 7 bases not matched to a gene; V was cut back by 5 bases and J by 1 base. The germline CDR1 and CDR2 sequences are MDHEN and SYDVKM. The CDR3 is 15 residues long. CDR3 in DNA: TGTGCCAGCAGTATAATGACAGGGAGGAACACTGAAGCTTTCTTT. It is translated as CASSIMTGRNTEAFF.

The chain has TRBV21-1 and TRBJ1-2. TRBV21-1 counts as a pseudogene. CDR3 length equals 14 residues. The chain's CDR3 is CASSNLPGFYGYTF. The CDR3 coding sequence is TGTGCCAGCAGCAATCTTCCTGGATTCTATGGCTACACCTTC.

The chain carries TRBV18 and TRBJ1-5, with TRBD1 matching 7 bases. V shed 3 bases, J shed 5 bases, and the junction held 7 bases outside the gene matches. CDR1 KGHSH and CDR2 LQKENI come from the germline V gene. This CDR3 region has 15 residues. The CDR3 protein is CASSPPGTAHQPQHF. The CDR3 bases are TGTGCCAGCTCACCCCCAGGGACAGCCCATCAGCCCCAGCATTTT.

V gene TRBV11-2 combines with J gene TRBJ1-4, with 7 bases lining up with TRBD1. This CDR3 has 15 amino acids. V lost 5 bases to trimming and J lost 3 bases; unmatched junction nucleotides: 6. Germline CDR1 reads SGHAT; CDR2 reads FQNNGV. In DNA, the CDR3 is TGTGCCAGCAGCCCCAGGGGGGACCCTAATGAAAAACTGTTTTTT. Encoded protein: CASSPRGDPNEKLFF. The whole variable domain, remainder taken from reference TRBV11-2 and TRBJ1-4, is EAGVAQSPRYKIIEKRQSVAFWCNPISGHATLYWYQQILGQGPKLLIQFQNNGVVDDSQLPKDRFSAERLKGVDSTLKIQPAKLEDSAVYLCASSPRGDPNEKLFFGSGTQLSVL.

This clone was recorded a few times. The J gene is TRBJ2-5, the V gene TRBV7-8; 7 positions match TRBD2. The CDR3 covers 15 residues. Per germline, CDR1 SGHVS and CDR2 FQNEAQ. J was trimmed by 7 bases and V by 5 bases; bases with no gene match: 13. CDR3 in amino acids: CASSPSRTGGGTQYF. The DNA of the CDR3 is TGTGCCAGCAGCCCCTCCCGAACGGGGGGAGGGACCCAGTACTTC. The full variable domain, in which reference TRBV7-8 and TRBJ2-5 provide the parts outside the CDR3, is GAGVSQSPRYKVAKRGQDVALRCDPISGHVSLFWYQQALGQGPEFLTYFQNEAQLDKSGLPSDRFFAERPEGSVSTLKIQRTQQEDSAVYLCASSPSRTGGGTQYFGPGTRLLVL.

In DNA form, the CDR3 reads TGCAGCGTTGCGGAGGGCTCTCGCAATCAGCCCCAGCATTTT. Translated, it gives CSVAEGSRNQPQHF. The rearrangement uses TRBV29-1 and TRBJ1-5, with D unclear. Trimming took 4 bases from V and 2 from J, leaving 12 bases between them. CDR3 length equals 14 residues. CDR1 SQVTM and CDR2 ANQGSEA come from the germline V gene.

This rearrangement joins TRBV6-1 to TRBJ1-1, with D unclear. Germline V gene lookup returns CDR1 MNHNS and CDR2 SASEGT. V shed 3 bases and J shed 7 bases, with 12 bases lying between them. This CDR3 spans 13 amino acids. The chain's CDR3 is CASSEYPSGEAFF. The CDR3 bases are TGTGCCAGCAGTGAGTACCCGAGCGGTGAAGCTTTCTTT.